The present TCR beta chain was sequenced within a study of post-analysis software for immune sequencing data. Note on this clonotype: The antigen is undetermined.

Unique-molecular-identifier-tagged TCR beta cDNA libraries were used. TCRdb re-called the PCR reads with MiXCR, one entry per CDR3 protein. In the table there are around 710,000 distinct CDR3 sequences, roughly 50% of which are singletons. Study-level findings and limits: Elevated frequency relative to controls characterized several TRBV segments in patients, TRBV5-6, TRBV5-1 and TRBV20-1 among them.

V lost 1 base, J lost 7 bases, and 11 bases lay in between. The CDR3 runs to 15 residues. Germline loops: CDR1 MNHEY, CDR2 SVGAGI. This sequence joins TRBV6-5 and TRBJ1-6; D may be TRBD1 (6 bases). The sequenced sample consisted of blood. The origin of this receptor is a girl aged 10 to 17 with multiple sclerosis. The DNA for the CDR3 is TGTGCCAGCAGTTACTGGGGGGCGGCCAATTCACCCCTCCACTTT. It yields the protein CASSYWGAANSPLHF.